In this sample, the clone carrying this T cell receptor (beta chain) turned up a few times. Its antigen is not known. These data originate in a study of PD-1 blockade in classical Hodgkin lymphoma. From germline, CDR1 is LNHDA and CDR2 SQIVND (reference sequence). V lost 1 base and J lost 3; bases outside the gene matches: 4. CDR3 length: 15 residues. Findings of the study overall: When set against healthy donors, newly diagnosed patients were reported to show lower baseline TCR diversity. The CD4+ diversity rise by C4D1 was clearest in complete responders. The diversity seen at baseline in complete responders resembled that of newly diagnosed patients.

Using immunoSEQ multiplex PCR, the repertoire was profiled, and TCRdb retains in-frame clones only, with some absent. Of about 21,000 clones in the sample, roughly 80% were seen once. Time point noted: cycle 4 day 1 (C4D1), after more than five weeks of nivolumab. Every patient had relapsed following autologous stem cell transplantation, and cohorts differed in brentuximab vedotin exposure. Patients had relapsed/refractory classical Hodgkin lymphoma with complete response, partial response or progressive disease as best response. This specimen consisted of peripheral blood mononuclear cells (PBMCs), obtained before the fourth cycle of nivolumab. This receptor was identified in a human donor with classical Hodgkin lymphoma. J is TRBJ2-5 and V is TRBV19, with TRBD2 matching over 8 bases. In nucleotides, the CDR3 is TGTGCCAGTAGTATAGGCGGGAGGTCAAAAGAGACCCAGTACTTC. It is translated as CASSIGGRSKETQYF.